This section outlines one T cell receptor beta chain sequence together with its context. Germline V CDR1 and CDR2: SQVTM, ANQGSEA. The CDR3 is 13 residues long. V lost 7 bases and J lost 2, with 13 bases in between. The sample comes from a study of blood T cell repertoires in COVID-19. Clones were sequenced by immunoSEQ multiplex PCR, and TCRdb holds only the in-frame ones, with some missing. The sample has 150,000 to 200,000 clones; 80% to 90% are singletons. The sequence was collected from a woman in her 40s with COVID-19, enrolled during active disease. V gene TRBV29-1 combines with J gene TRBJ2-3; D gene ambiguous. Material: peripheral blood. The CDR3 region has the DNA TGCAGCGGGTCTCGCTTCTACACAGATACGCAGTATTTT. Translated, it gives CSGSRFYTDTQYF.